A single TCR beta chain is shown here with its context. These data are taken from a study of blood T cell repertoires in COVID-19. Study information: Collection of acute and convalescent COVID-19 samples took place in the United States, Italy and Spain.

Germline loops: CDR1 LGHDT, CDR2 YNNKEL (reference sequence). This CDR3 spans 16 amino acids. Trimming took 2 bases from V and 2 from J; bases not matched to a gene: 7. Measured with immunoSEQ multiplex PCR; TCRdb has only the in-frame clones, and not every one. The sample has roughly 400,000 clones, approximately 88% seen once. This receptor was obtained from a woman in her thirties or forties with acute COVID-19. The sequenced sample consisted of PBMCs or T cells enriched from blood (not recorded which). The chain carries TRBV3-1 (or the pseudogene TRBV3-2) and TRBJ2-3, with 7 bases aligning to TRBD1. The CDR3 here is CASSQIRDRYTDTQYF. In DNA form, the CDR3 reads TGTGCCAGCAGCCAAATTAGGGACAGATACACAGATACGCAGTATTTT.